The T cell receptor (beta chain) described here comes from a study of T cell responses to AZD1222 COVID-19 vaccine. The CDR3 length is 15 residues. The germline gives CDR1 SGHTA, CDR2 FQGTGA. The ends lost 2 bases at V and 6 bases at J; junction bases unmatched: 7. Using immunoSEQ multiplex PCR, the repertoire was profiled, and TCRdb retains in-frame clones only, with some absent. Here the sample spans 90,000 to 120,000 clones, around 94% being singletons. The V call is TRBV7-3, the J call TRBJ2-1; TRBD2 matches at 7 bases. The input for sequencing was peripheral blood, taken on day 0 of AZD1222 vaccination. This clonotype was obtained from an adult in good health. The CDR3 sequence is CASSLGPGRPNEQFF. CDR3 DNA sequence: TGTGCCAGCAGCTTAGGGCCCGGGAGGCCCAATGAGCAGTTCTTC.